The 20 T cell receptor beta chains given below trace back to one sample, sequenced in a study of cytomegalovirus exposure and HLA in healthy donors. Vbeta (60) and Jbeta (13) primers were used in the PCR. Some clones are missing from TCRdb's copy, which holds only in-frame ones; the method was immunoSEQ multiplex PCR. Of under 200,000 clones listed, about 80% are singletons. Sequencing was performed on PBMCs. The source of these receptors is a middle-aged woman in good health and CMV-seronegative.

This clone was seen only a few times. This chain links TRBV30 with TRBJ1-5; TRBD1 matches at 11 bases. The trim removed 3 bases at V and 1 base at J, leaving 8 bases unmatched. Germline CDR1 and CDR2: GTSNPN and SVGIG (reference sequence). The CDR3 length is 17 residues. The CDR3 nucleotides are TGTGCCTGGAGCCCCTGGACAGGGGGCTGGAGCAATCAGCCCCAGCATTTT. As protein: CAWSPWTGGWSNQPQHF.

For this clone: At one end, the junction sequence differs from germline, possibly due to a read error. V gene TRBV7-9 combines with J gene TRBJ1-2; D remains unclear. The CDR3 extends over 13 amino acids. The V gene's germline CDR1 is SEHNR and CDR2 FQNEAQ (reference sequence). CDR3 nucleotides: TGTGCCGGCAGCTTAGATCAGGTCTATGGCTACACCTTC. The encoded protein is CAGSLDQVYGYTF.

This chain joins TRBV7-8 and TRBJ2-7; a weak D match, TRBD2 (5 bases). The CDR3 is made up of 14 amino acids. CDR1 and CDR2 from the germline V gene are SGHVS and FQNEAQ. V lost 1 base to trimming and J lost 3 bases, with 10 bases between them. The CDR3 protein is CASSLDAAGYEQYF. In DNA, the CDR3 is TGTGCCAGCAGCTTAGACGCCGCGGGCTACGAGCAGTACTTC.

The rearrangement joins TRBV27 to TRBJ1-2, with 8 bases identical to TRBD1. The J segment lost 4 bases and the V segment lost 5 bases, leaving 9 bases of the junction unmatched. CDR3 length: 15 residues. Looked up from germline, CDR1 is MNHEY and CDR2 is SMNVEV (reference sequence). The CDR3 DNA follows: TGTGCCAGCAGTCCCCTAGGGGACAGGCTCTATGGCTACACCTTC. Its translation is CASSPLGDRLYGYTF.

The chain has TRBV27 and TRBJ1-6; possible D gene TRBD1, 5 bases. Germline CDR1 reads MNHEY; CDR2 reads SMNVEV (reference sequence). CDR3 size: 14 residues. Trimming took 8 bases from V and 7 from J, leaving 15 bases between them. CDR3 amino acids: CASGTGGPNSPLHF. The CDR3 DNA reads as TGTGCCAGCGGTACGGGGGGACCAAATTCACCCCTCCACTTT.

The chain uses TRBV29-1 and TRBJ1-2; 9 bases agree with TRBD1. In germline, CDR1 is SQVTM, CDR2 ANQGSEA. CDR3 length: 13 residues. Trimming removed 6 bases from V and 1 base from J; junction bases left unmatched: 3. In nucleotides, the CDR3 is TGCAGCGTGGGACAGGGAGATAACTATGGCTACACCTTC. As protein: CSVGQGDNYGYTF.

This clone was counted once. The chain combines TRBV5-1 with TRBJ2-2; 11 bases agree with TRBD2. The CDR3 has 17 residues. Trimming removed 2 bases from V and 3 bases from J; junction bases left unmatched: 6. Per germline, CDR1 SGHRS and CDR2 YFSETQ. The CDR3 is CASSFELAGAYTGELFF. DNA of the CDR3: TGCGCCAGCAGCTTCGAACTAGCGGGGGCCTACACCGGGGAGCTGTTTTTT.

This clone was picked up a small number of times. The CDR3 sequence: CASSLQGKSNQPQHF. The CDR3 DNA reads TGCGCCAGCAGCTTGCAGGGGAAGAGCAATCAGCCCCAGCATTTT. The V gene is TRBV5-1, the J gene TRBJ1-5; the D gene is possibly TRBD1 (6 bases). V lost 1 base to trimming and J lost 1 base, with 9 bases between them. This CDR3 spans 15 amino acids. Germline loops: CDR1 SGHRS, CDR2 YFSETQ.

V gene TRBV9 combines with J gene TRBJ1-1; no firm D call. V dropped 3 bases and J dropped 3 bases, with 12 bases sitting between them. The CDR3 runs to 14 residues. Germline values: CDR1 SGDLS, CDR2 YYNGEE. In nucleotides, the CDR3 is TGTGCCAGCAGCGCCTACGAGGGTGACACTGAAGCTTTCTTT. This encodes CASSAYEGDTEAFF.

J is TRBJ2-1 and V is TRBV30; D not resolved. The V gene lost 0 bases and the J gene lost 15 bases, with 15 bases spanning the gap. The CDR3 is 12 amino acids. Germline-derived CDR1 and CDR2 are GTSNPN and SVGIG (reference sequence). The CDR3 is CAWSVAPQVGFF. In DNA form, the CDR3 reads TGTGCCTGGAGTGTGGCACCCCAGGTCGGGTTCTTC.

This clone has a single count. V gene TRBV4-1 combines with J gene TRBJ2-2; possibly TRBD2 for D (5 bases). CDR1 is MGHRA, CDR2 YSYEKL, per germline. V shed 2 bases and J shed 6 bases, with 16 bases lying between them. The CDR3 runs 16 residues. This CDR3 reads CASSQKADVRPGELFF. For the CDR3, the DNA is TGCGCCAGCAGCCAAAAAGCGGACGTCCGGCCCGGGGAGCTGTTTTTT.

The chain carries TRBV5-8 and TRBJ1-4; 12 bases map to TRBD1. Germline values: CDR1 SGHTS, CDR2 YDEGEE. The CDR3 contains 15 residues. V dropped 5 bases and J dropped 7; count of bases not matched to a gene: 6. CDR3 amino acids: CASRSGQGAGEKLFF. The CDR3 DNA sequence: TGTGCCAGCAGGTCGGGACAGGGGGCTGGTGAAAAACTGTTTTTT.

This chain links TRBV5-8 with TRBJ1-5, with D hard to call. Germline loops: CDR1 SGHTS, CDR2 YDEGEE. Between the trimmed V and J ends, which lost 0 bases and 0 bases, there was a span of 10 bases. This CDR3 has 16 amino acids. In nucleotides, the CDR3 is TGTGCCAGCAGCTTGGGTGTAGGAGGTAGCAATCAGCCCCAGCATTTT. This translates into CASSLGVGGSNQPQHF.

The rearrangement uses TRBV7-2 and TRBJ1-2, with 10 bases that match TRBD1. This CDR3 comprises 14 residues. Germline CDR1 is SGHTA and CDR2 is FQGNSA. Losses at the gene ends were 3 bases for V and 6 bases for J; bases not matched to a gene: 4. The CDR3 DNA reads as TGTGCCAGCAGCTTCCGACAGGGGGCTAATGGCTACACCTTC. Amino acids: CASSFRQGANGYTF.

The CDR3 sequence is CASSPQGREQFF. The DNA of the CDR3 is TGTGCCAGCTCACCACAGGGGAGGGAGCAGTTCTTC. The chain carries TRBV18 and TRBJ2-1; maybe TRBD2 (6 bases). V dropped 1 base and J dropped 10 bases, with 8 bases sitting between them. Germline V gene sequence: CDR1 KGHSH, CDR2 LQKENI. The CDR3 consists of 12 residues.

V gene TRBV6-1 combines with J gene TRBJ1-4; possible D gene TRBD1, 5 bases. The CDR3 runs 14 residues. The germline V gene has CDR1 MNHNS and CDR2 SASEGT. Trimming removed 9 bases at V and 3 bases at J, with 14 bases between. CDR3 sequence (DNA): TGTGCCAGTGGGGAACAGGCTTCTAATGAAAAACTGTTTTTT. Translation: CASGEQASNEKLFF.

J is TRBJ1-2 and V is TRBV19; a weak D match, TRBD1 (6 bases). V lost 8 bases and J lost 0, with 16 bases in between. This CDR3 spans 15 amino acids. The V gene's germline CDR1 is LNHDA and CDR2 SQIVND (reference sequence). The DNA of the CDR3 is TGTGCCAGTCTTCCAGGGGCACCTCCTAACTATGGCTACACCTTC. Translating gives CASLPGAPPNYGYTF. Combining the CDR3 with reference TRBV19 and TRBJ1-2 gives the whole variable domain DGGITQSPKYLFRKEGQNVTLSCEQNLNHDAMYWYRQDPGQGLRLIYYSQIVNDFQKGDIAEGYSVSREKKESFPLTVTSAQKNPTAFYLCASLPGAPPNYGYTFGSGTRLTVV.

This clone turned up a few times. V gene TRBV6-1 combines with J gene TRBJ1-1, with a weak D call TRBD1 (5 bases). Germline CDR1 MNHNS, CDR2 SASEGT. With 3 bases removed from V and 3 bases from J, the gap between germline ends came to 14 bases. This CDR3 has 15 amino acids. The CDR3 region is CASSDLHGGDTEAFF. CDR3 nucleotides: TGTGCCAGCAGTGACCTTCACGGGGGAGACACTGAAGCTTTCTTT.

The chain uses TRBV5-1 and TRBJ1-1; possible D gene TRBD1, 5 bases. The CDR3 consists of 15 residues. Per the germline V gene, CDR1 is SGHRS and CDR2 is YFSETQ. The germline V and J ends were trimmed by 3 bases and 2 bases, with 14 bases remaining between them. DNA of the CDR3: TGCGCCAGCAGCTCCTATGGGGGGTTTAACACTGAAGCTTTCTTT. It codes for CASSSYGGFNTEAFF.

The rearrangement joins TRBV5-4 to TRBJ2-3; perhaps TRBD2 as D (6 bases). V was shortened by 6 bases and J by 2 bases, with 13 bases between the two germline ends. The germline V gene has CDR1 SGHNT and CDR2 YYREEE (reference sequence). CDR3 length: 14 residues. The CDR3: CASTRDSDTDTQYF. In DNA form, the CDR3 reads TGTGCCAGCACCAGGGACTCCGACACAGATACGCAGTATTTT.